This T cell receptor (beta chain) was found in a study of shared clonotypes between healthy human individuals. Study at large: Researchers drew samples from two women and a few men aged 18 to 49.

The CDR3 has 11 amino acids. The germline CDR1 and CDR2 sequences are MNHNS and SASEGT. J lost 8 bases, V lost 7 bases, and 4 bases had no gene match. This clone has more than one count but fewer than ten. Profiling relied on immunoSEQ multiplex PCR, and the TCRdb table lists in-frame clones only, not all of them. The table has some 2.4 million clones, 93% seen once. Sequencing input: naive CD4+ T cells from PBMCs. Stated subset: CD45RA+ positively selected. V gene TRBV6-1 combines with J gene TRBJ1-1; 7 nucleotides agree with TRBD1. This receptor was identified in a man between 18 and 29 years old in good health. Some clones in this sample may be carry-over from other donors' samples. CDR3 in DNA: TGTGCCAGCATCAGACAGGGAGAAGCTTTCTTT. Translated: CASIRQGEAFF.